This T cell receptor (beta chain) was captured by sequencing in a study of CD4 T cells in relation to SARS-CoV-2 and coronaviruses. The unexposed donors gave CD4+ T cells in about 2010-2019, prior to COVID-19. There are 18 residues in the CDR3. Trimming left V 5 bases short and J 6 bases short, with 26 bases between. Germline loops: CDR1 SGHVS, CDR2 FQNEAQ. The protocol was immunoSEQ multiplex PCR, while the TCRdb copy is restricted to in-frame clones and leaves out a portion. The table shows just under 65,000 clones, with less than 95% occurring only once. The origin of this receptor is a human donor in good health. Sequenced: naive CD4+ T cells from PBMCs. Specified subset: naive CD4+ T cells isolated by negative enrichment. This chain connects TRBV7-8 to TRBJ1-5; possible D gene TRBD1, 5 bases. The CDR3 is CASSTSGGGPSGGQPQHF. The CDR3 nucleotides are TGTGCCAGCAGCACCTCCGGTGGGGGACCCTCCGGGGGTCAGCCCCAGCATTTT.